Shown below are 26 T cell receptor beta chains from a single sample sequenced in a study of post-analysis software for immune sequencing data. Findings and caveats of the study: There were several TRBV segments more frequent in patients than controls, and TRBV5-6, TRBV5-1 and TRBV20-1 were among them.

The TCR beta cDNA libraries contained unique molecular identifiers. TCRdb itself ran the PCR reads through MiXCR, one entry per CDR3 protein. The sample includes 750,000 to 950,000 distinct CDR3 sequences, approximately 57% of them seen just once. These receptors have no identified antigens. The sample comprised blood. Receptors were obtained from a girl aged 5 to 17 with multiple sclerosis.

This sequence joins TRBV7-2 and TRBJ2-5; TRBD2 matches at 15 bases. V lost 6 bases and J lost 5; bases outside the gene matches: 7. This CDR3 has 16 amino acids. The germline gives CDR1 SGHTA, CDR2 FQGNSA. In DNA form, the CDR3 reads TGTGCCAGCAGGTCCGGGACTAGCGGGAGGCTGGAGACCCAGTACTTC. This sequence encodes CASRSGTSGRLETQYF. Complete variable domain (other parts from reference TRBV7-2 and TRBJ2-5): GAGVSQSPSNKVTEKGKDVELRCDPISGHTALYWYRQSLGQGLEFLIYFQGNSAPDKSGLPSDRFSAERTGGSVSTLTIQRTQQEDSAVYLCASRSGTSGRLETQYFGPGTRLLVL.

This clonotype was detected a few times. CDR3 sequence: CASSSGTSPLRDEQFF. DNA of the CDR3: TGTGCCAGCAGCTCCGGGACTAGCCCCCTTAGGGATGAGCAGTTCTTC. V is TRBV7-3 and J is TRBJ2-1; 9 nucleotides agree with TRBD2. The CDR3 totals 16 residues. Trimming at V came to 4 bases and at J to 8 bases, leaving 12 bases not matched to a gene. Germline lookup yields CDR1 SGHTA and CDR2 FQGTGA.

This chain connects TRBV20-1 to TRBJ1-1; no definite D call. The CDR3 loop spans 12 amino acids. In germline, CDR1 is DFQATT, CDR2 SNEGSKA (reference sequence). Trimming cost V 3 bases and J 1 base, with 6 bases left between them. The CDR3 is CSASIWNTEAFF. DNA for the CDR3: TGCAGTGCTAGCATATGGAACACTGAAGCTTTCTTT.

This clonotype was seen a single time. J is TRBJ2-5 and V is TRBV5-1; TRBD2 aligns across 9 bases. The CDR3 length is 16 residues. Per germline, CDR1 SGHRS and CDR2 YFSETQ. V lost 4 bases and J lost 0; bases outside the gene matches: 7. The CDR3 reads CASSRFSGGYQETQYF. Written as DNA, the CDR3 is TGCGCCAGCAGCCGTTTTAGCGGGGGATACCAAGAGACCCAGTACTTC.

In this sample, this clonotype turned up a few times. The chain joins TRBV7-2 to TRBJ1-5, with 11 bases fitting TRBD1. Per germline, CDR1 SGHTA and CDR2 FQGNSA. The CDR3 is made up of 17 amino acids. V shed 6 bases, J shed 0 bases, and the junction held 7 bases outside the gene matches. In DNA, the CDR3 is TGTGCCAGCAGGTCCGGGACAGGGGGATTTAGCAATCAGCCCCAGCATTTT. Translated: CASRSGTGGFSNQPQHF.

The table lists this clonotype with a few counts. The chain is built from TRBV2 and TRBJ2-7; D unresolved. Germline CDR1 and CDR2: SNHLY and FYNNEI. Trimming removed 3 bases from V and 0 bases from J, with 9 bases in between. The CDR3 has 14 amino acids. CDR3 in amino acids: CASSEGSHSYEQYF. The CDR3 DNA reads TGTGCCAGCAGTGAGGGGTCTCACTCCTACGAGCAGTACTTC.

This clonotype was observed a handful of times. The CDR3 loop reads CASSWGDGSSYEQYF. The CDR3 nucleotides are TGCGCCAGCAGCTGGGGTGACGGTTCCTCCTACGAGCAGTACTTC. The rearrangement links TRBV5-1 to TRBJ2-7; D uncertain. This CDR3 has 15 residues. Per germline, CDR1 SGHRS and CDR2 YFSETQ. V lost 3 bases to trimming and J lost 0 bases, with 13 bases between them. The entire variable domain, with the rest obtained from reference TRBV5-1 and TRBJ2-7, is as follows: KAGVTQTPRYLIKTRGQQVTLSCSPISGHRSVSWYQQTPGQGLQFLFEYFSETQRNKGNFPGRFSGRQFSNSRSEMNVSTLELGDSALYLCASSWGDGSSYEQYFGPGTRLTVT.

The chain couples TRBV10-3 to TRBJ2-7; D gene uncertain. Trimming stripped 6 bases from V and 1 base from J, with 4 bases between. Germline V lookup: CDR1 ENHRY, CDR2 SYGVKD. The CDR3 totals 11 residues. The CDR3 spells CAIRESYEQYF. CDR3 DNA: TGTGCCATCAGGGAATCCTACGAGCAGTACTTC.

V gene TRBV18 combines with J gene TRBJ2-7, with D possibly TRBD2 on 6 matching bases. Trimming stripped 6 bases from V and 4 bases from J, with 19 bases between. This CDR3 region has 15 residues. Germline loops: CDR1 KGHSH, CDR2 LQKENI. DNA for the CDR3: TGTGCCAGCTCTCCCGGCGGGACGGCGACGTACGAGCAGTACTTC. Protein sequence: CASSPGGTATYEQYF.

The rearrangement links TRBV5-1 to TRBJ1-1; D may be TRBD1 (5 bases). This CDR3 comprises 15 residues. Trimming pared 0 bases from V and 3 bases from J, leaving 12 bases between. Germline CDR1 SGHRS, CDR2 YFSETQ. In DNA, the CDR3 is TGCGCCAGCAGCTTGGAGAGGGCGGGGGACACTGAAGCTTTCTTT. Encoded protein: CASSLERAGDTEAFF.

This clonotype has just one count. This chain connects TRBV9 to TRBJ2-1; D ambiguous. Germline CDR1 SGDLS, CDR2 YYNGEE. CDR3 length: 12 amino acids. V lost 4 bases to trimming and J lost 10 bases, with 12 bases between them. The CDR3 DNA reads TGTGCCAGCAGCAACCTGGGTGCGGAGCAGTTCTTC. This translates into CASSNLGAEQFF.

This chain connects TRBV2 to TRBJ1-2; D is ambiguous. The CDR3 is made up of 13 amino acids. V was clipped by 1 base and J by 3 bases, with 6 bases between them. The germline V gene encodes CDR1 SNHLY and CDR2 FYNNEI. The CDR3 spells CASSEGLDYGYTF. CDR3 DNA: TGTGCCAGCAGTGAAGGTTTGGACTATGGCTACACCTTC.

The chain recombines TRBV7-2 with TRBJ2-3, with no clear D. Germline lookup yields CDR1 SGHTA and CDR2 FQGNSA. Deletions cut 9 bases from V and 0 bases from J, with 13 bases between. This CDR3 region has 14 residues. This chain's CDR3 is CARRSFTSTDTQYF. The CDR3 DNA reads as TGTGCCAGGAGGAGCTTCACTAGCACAGATACGCAGTATTTT. Looking up the rest from reference TRBV7-2 and TRBJ2-3 gives the full variable domain: GAGVSQSPSNKVTEKGKDVELRCDPISGHTALYWYRQSLGQGLEFLIYFQGNSAPDKSGLPSDRFSAERTGGSVSTLTIQRTQQEDSAVYLCARRSFTSTDTQYFGPGTRLTVL.

The rearrangement uses TRBV7-2 and TRBJ2-1; 12 positions match TRBD2. CDR3 size: 14 residues. Germline loops: CDR1 SGHTA, CDR2 FQGNSA. J lost 10 bases, V lost 5 bases, and 6 bases had no gene match. In DNA form, the CDR3 reads TGTGCCAGCAGCCAGCTAGCGGGAGGGAGGGAGCAGTTCTTC. Protein: CASSQLAGGREQFF.

The rearrangement links TRBV5-5 to TRBJ2-1; TRBD2 matches 10 bases. The trim removed 0 bases at V and 7 bases at J, leaving 10 bases unmatched. The germline V gene has CDR1 SGHKS and CDR2 YYEKEE (reference sequence). This CDR3 is 17 amino acids long. The CDR3 spells CASSLGARLAGVNEQFF. The CDR3 bases are TGTGCCAGCAGCTTGGGTGCGAGGCTAGCGGGAGTTAATGAGCAGTTCTTC. Looking up the rest from reference TRBV5-5 and TRBJ2-1 gives the full variable domain: DAGVTQSPTHLIKTRGQQVTLRCSPISGHKSVSWYQQVLGQGPQFIFQYYEKEERGRGNFPDRFSARQFPNYSSELNVNALLLGDSALYLCASSLGARLAGVNEQFFGPGTRLTVL.

The chain is built from TRBV7-2 and TRBJ2-7, with D tentatively TRBD1 or TRBD2 (5 bases each). Germline CDR1 SGHTA, CDR2 FQGNSA. CDR3 length equals 16 residues. Trimming took 1 base from V and 6 from J, leaving 19 bases between them. CDR3 amino acids: CASSLGGGRRRGEQYF. The CDR3 DNA is TGTGCCAGCAGCTTAGGGGGCGGACGGAGGAGAGGCGAGCAGTACTTC.

The chain employs TRBV29-1 and TRBJ2-4; D is tentatively TRBD1 or TRBD2 (5 bases each). V was cut by 6 bases and J by 5 bases, with 14 bases left in between. The CDR3 is made up of 13 amino acids. Germline V gives CDR1 SQVTM, CDR2 ANQGSEA. The CDR3 reads CSVGDGLENIQYF. CDR3 bases: TGCAGCGTGGGGGACGGTCTTGAAAACATTCAGTACTTC.

This clonotype was recorded a few times. The V gene is TRBV12-3 or TRBV12-4, the J gene TRBJ1-5; 8 bases align to TRBD1. The CDR3 consists of 16 residues. V shed 5 bases, J shed 2 bases, and the junction held 8 bases outside the gene matches. The CDR3 DNA follows: TGTGCCAGCAGTCGGTCAGGGGGCGCGGGCAATCAGCCCCAGCATTTT. It yields the protein CASSRSGGAGNQPQHF.

V and J are TRBV4-1 and TRBJ1-6; no clear D. Trimming stripped 0 bases from V and 7 bases from J, with 7 bases between. The germline V gene has CDR1 MGHRA and CDR2 YSYEKL. The CDR3 has 14 amino acids. CDR3 region: CASSQDKWNSPLHF. CDR3 in DNA: TGCGCCAGCAGCCAAGACAAGTGGAATTCACCCCTCCACTTT.

The chain has TRBV29-1 and TRBJ2-5, with D perhaps being TRBD1 or TRBD2 (5 bases each). This CDR3 is built from 15 residues. Germline assignment: CDR1 SQVTM and CDR2 ANQGSEA. The V and J ends lost 7 bases and 1 base respectively, with 19 bases between them. CDR3 DNA sequence: TGCAGCGCCCCCAGACCCGGGACCACCCAAGAGACCCAGTACTTC. Translation gives CSAPRPGTTQETQYF.

This sequence joins TRBV3-1 and TRBJ2-5; either TRBD1 or TRBD2 may supply D (5 bases each). CDR3 length: 15 amino acids. The V end lost 5 bases, the J end lost 5 bases, and 18 bases lay between the germline ends. Germline V gives CDR1 LGHDT, CDR2 YNNKEL (reference sequence). DNA for the CDR3: TGTGCCAGCAGCGGTGGCCGAGGGGATAGGGAGACCCAGTACTTC. Amino acids: CASSGGRGDRETQYF.

The chain employs TRBV10-3 and TRBJ1-1; D call uncertain. CDR1 and CDR2 (germline): ENHRY, SYGVKD. The CDR3 is 16 residues long. The ends were cut back, 2 bases at V and 7 bases at J, with 20 bases in the middle. The CDR3, as DNA: TGTGCCATCAGTGAGGGATTCATGGGGAAAAGCGTTGAAGCTTTCTTT. As protein: CAISEGFMGKSVEAFF.

This clonotype turned up a few times. The chain uses TRBV6-5 and TRBJ2-3; D tentatively fits TRBD1 or TRBD2 (7 bases each). The length of the CDR3 is 14 residues. V was trimmed by 4 bases and J by 9 bases, leaving 17 bases between them. Germline assignment: CDR1 MNHEY and CDR2 SVGAGI. The CDR3 spells CASSLSGRGQTQYF. The DNA for the CDR3 is TGTGCCAGCAGTTTATCAGGGAGGGGGCAAACGCAGTATTTT.

V is TRBV6-6 and J is TRBJ2-5; the D gene is possibly TRBD1 (5 bases). Between the trimmed V and J ends, which lost 5 bases and 6 bases, there was a span of 10 bases. Germline lookup yields CDR1 MNHNY and CDR2 SVGAGI (reference sequence). This CDR3 is built from 12 residues. CDR3 nucleotides: TGTGCCAGCAGTCAGGGCCCGAAGACCCAGTACTTC. It yields the protein CASSQGPKTQYF.

This chain uses TRBV12-3 or TRBV12-4 with TRBJ2-7; 8 nucleotides line up with TRBD1. This CDR3 contains 15 residues. The V gene end was trimmed by 4 bases and the J gene end by 6 bases; junction bases not matched to a gene: 11. CDR3 protein: CASSSRGQDKREQYF. The CDR3 DNA follows: TGTGCCAGCAGTTCCCGGGGACAGGACAAGCGCGAGCAGTACTTC.

The chain carries TRBV20-1 and TRBJ2-7; the match to TRBD1 covers 7 bases. The junction had 8 bases not matched to a gene; V was cut back by 3 bases and J by 0 bases. The germline V gene has CDR1 DFQATT and CDR2 SNEGSKA (reference sequence). This CDR3 spans 15 amino acids. CDR3 sequence: CSASAPTGSSYEQYF. The CDR3 bases are TGCAGTGCTAGCGCCCCGACAGGGAGCTCCTACGAGCAGTACTTC.